This T cell receptor (beta chain) was obtained from a study of blood T cell repertoires in COVID-19. The CDR3 is 14 amino acids. The V end was cut by 1 base, the J end by 4 bases, with 10 bases between. The germline V gene has CDR1 KGHSH and CDR2 LQKENI. Only in-frame clones appear in the TCRdb table, and some are missing; sequencing was by immunoSEQ multiplex PCR. The top ten hold 1.4% of the sample, which has fewer than 500,000 clones, roughly 89% seen once. The TCR sequence derives from a woman between 25 and 40 years old with active or convalescent COVID-19. The sequencing input was peripheral blood. The chain links TRBV18 to TRBJ1-1, with D possibly being TRBD1 (5 bases). The CDR3 region has the DNA TGTGCCAGCTCACCACAGCGGGGGATCACTGAAGCTTTCTTT. It translates to CASSPQRGITEAFF.